Presented here are 3 T cell receptor beta chains from one specimen sequenced in a study of blood T cell repertoires in COVID-19. TCRdb's copy holds only in-frame clones and misses some; the assay was immunoSEQ multiplex PCR. Seen here are hundreds of thousands of clones, about 68% observed once, and the top ten hold 2.5% to 4%. The source material was peripheral blood. These receptors all stem from an elderly woman with acute or convalescent COVID-19.

The chain links TRBV5-1 to TRBJ1-2; 10 nucleotides match TRBD1. This CDR3 is built from 14 residues. J gave up 8 bases and V 0 bases, and 4 bases lay outside the gene matches. Germline CDR1 SGHRS, CDR2 YFSETQ. The CDR3 nucleotides read TGCGCCAGCAGCTTGGGCCGGACAGGGGGAGGCTACACCTTC. It encodes CASSLGRTGGGYTF.

This chain uses TRBV9 with TRBJ2-1; 8 positions agree with TRBD1. The CDR3 contains 15 residues. Germline CDR1 SGDLS, CDR2 YYNGEE. The V and J ends lost 0 bases and 3 bases, in that order; junction bases with no gene match: 2. The DNA for the CDR3 is TGTGCCAGCAGCGTAGGACAGGGGATCTACAATGAGCAGTTCTTC. Its protein product is CASSVGQGIYNEQFF.

The gene calls are TRBV6-5 and TRBJ1-1; 7 bases align to TRBD1. Germline CDR1 is MNHEY and CDR2 is SVGAGI. V shed 8 bases, J shed 0 bases, and the junction held 9 bases outside the gene matches. The CDR3 has 15 amino acids. In nucleotides, the CDR3 is TGTGCCAGCTCCGAACCTAGGGGGCTGAACACTGAAGCTTTCTTT. It is translated as CASSEPRGLNTEAFF.